This T cell receptor (beta chain) was documented in a study of beta chain features in type 1 diabetes. TCRB transcripts that were expressed got sequenced, as all of the isolated RNA had been reverse transcribed. This table comes from immunoSEQ multiplex PCR, and its TCRdb copy is limited to in-frame clones, with some not included. The profile shows under 400,000 clones, around 12% of them singletons. Germline CDR1 MNHEY, CDR2 SMNVEV (reference sequence). V trimming: 5 bases; J trimming: 7 bases; junction bases outside the gene matches: 5. The CDR3 contains 13 residues. V and J are TRBV27 and TRBJ1-2; 9 positions agree with TRBD1. The sequence was collected from a man between 18 and 29 years old in good health. The specimen was naive CD4+ T cells from blood. CDR3 DNA sequence: TGTGCCAGCAGTCCCCGGGACAGGGTTGGCTACACCTTC. Translated: CASSPRDRVGYTF.